One sample yielded the 2 T cell receptor beta chains listed below, sequenced in a study of T cell repertoires in cytomegalovirus infection. TCRdb fed the reads into MiXCR, producing one record per CDR3 protein. The sample carries about 130,000 distinct CDR3 sequences, roughly 25% recorded once. No antigen has been identified for these receptors. Source material: PBMCs, sequenced either directly or after in vitro stimulation (not recorded which). These receptors all come from a human donor in good health (CMV status not recorded). Some clones in this sample may be carry-over from other donors' samples.

This clonotype was observed many times. This chain joins TRBV27 and TRBJ2-1, with D unresolved. The CDR3 is 13 residues long. Germline loops: CDR1 MNHEY, CDR2 SMNVEV (reference sequence). V lost 5 bases to trimming and J lost 4 bases, with 9 bases between them. The CDR3 sequence: CASSQTLYNEQFF. CDR3 DNA: TGTGCCAGCAGTCAGACACTTTACAATGAGCAGTTCTTC.

J is TRBJ2-7 and V is TRBV6-2 or TRBV6-3; D gene unclear. The CDR3 runs to 14 residues. Deletions cut 6 bases from V and 3 bases from J, with 15 bases between. Germline CDR1 is MNHEY and CDR2 is SVGEGT. For the CDR3, the DNA is TGTGCCAGCAGGAGAGATCATATCGGCTACGAGCAGTACTTC. This encodes CASRRDHIGYEQYF.